The entry below gives a single T cell receptor beta chain sequence along with its context. These data originate in a study of OX40 agonist ivuxolimab in advanced cancers. Clones were sequenced by immunoSEQ multiplex PCR, and TCRdb holds only the in-frame ones, with some missing. The table includes fewer than 85,000 clones, approximately 92% detected once. The V gene's germline CDR1 is SGHTA and CDR2 FQGNSA. The CDR3 totals 13 residues. V shed 3 bases and J 5 bases; nucleotides not matched to a gene: 2. The TCR sequence derives from an adult with an advanced solid tumor such as melanoma, head and neck, liver or kidney cancer. The material sequenced was CD4+ or CD8+ T cells sorted from blood, taken in a trial of the OX40 agonist ivuxolimab. V and J are TRBV7-2 and TRBJ2-5, with 8 bases aligning to TRBD2. CDR3 sequence reads: CASSFTGGETQYF. CDR3 coding DNA: TGTGCCAGCAGCTTTACGGGGGGGGAGACCCAGTACTTC.